The 8 T cell receptor beta chains presented below share a single source sample, sequenced in a study of shared clonotypes between healthy human individuals. Sequencing used immunoSEQ multiplex PCR; TCRdb keeps in-frame clones, though not all of them. Here the sample spans some 980,000 clones, about 80% being singletons. The sequenced material came from memory CD4+ T cells sorted from blood. Subset denoted: CD45RA-negative fraction. The receptors come from a man aged 18 to 30 in good health.

The J gene is TRBJ2-7, the V gene TRBV11-2; 11 bases agree with TRBD1. The CDR3 covers 14 residues. Germline trimming cut 7 bases from V and 4 bases from J; bases unmatched to any gene: 6. Looked up from germline, CDR1 is SGHAT and CDR2 is FQNNGV. The CDR3 nucleotides are TGTGCCAGCACCAAGGGACAGGGGGGTTACGAGCAGTACTTC. This codes for CASTKGQGGYEQYF.

This chain uses TRBV2 with TRBJ2-7; a possible D gene is TRBD2 (5 bases). V dropped 5 bases and J dropped 6 bases, with 14 bases sitting between them. Germline V gene sequence: CDR1 SNHLY, CDR2 FYNNEI. This CDR3 comprises 13 residues. The CDR3 coding sequence is TGTGCCAGCAGTAGAGAGCTAGCCCTCGAGCAGTACTTC. Translation: CASSRELALEQYF.

The J gene is TRBJ2-7, the V gene TRBV11-2; D not certain. Germline V gives CDR1 SGHAT, CDR2 FQNNGV. CDR3 length: 13 residues. Trimming removed 5 bases at V and 0 bases at J, with 8 bases between. Here the CDR3 DNA reads TGTGCCAGCAGCCCCGACGGCTCCTACGAGCAGTACTTC. Translation gives CASSPDGSYEQYF.

This clone has just one count. V and J are TRBV5-1 and TRBJ2-5, with D hard to call. Deletions cut 5 bases from V and 9 bases from J, with 14 bases between. This CDR3 contains 12 residues. Germline values: CDR1 SGHRS, CDR2 YFSETQ. CDR3 region: CASSPASEAQYF. In DNA, the CDR3 is TGCGCCAGCAGTCCTGCGTCCGAGGCCCAGTACTTC.

Comment on this clone: Other DNA sequences in the same sample also yield this CDR3. CDR3 amino acids: CASSLSGGNQPQHF. Here the CDR3 DNA reads TGTGCCAGCAGTTTATCGGGGGGGAATCAGCCCCAGCATTTT. V and J are TRBV27 and TRBJ1-5, with D possibly TRBD1 on 5 matching bases. V gave up 0 bases and J gave up 4 bases, with 7 bases separating them. The CDR3 runs 14 residues. Germline lookup yields CDR1 MNHEY and CDR2 SMNVEV (reference sequence).

Worth noting for this clone: The sample contains more than one DNA sequence encoding this CDR3. V and J are TRBV7-2 and TRBJ2-7, with D unresolved. Germline CDR1 is SGHTA and CDR2 is FQGNSA. The ends were cut back, 0 bases at V and 3 bases at J, with 6 bases in the middle. CDR3 size: 13 residues. The CDR3 region is CASSLAWGYEQYF. CDR3 nucleotides: TGTGCCAGCAGCTTAGCATGGGGCTACGAGCAGTACTTC.

This rearrangement joins TRBV5-8 to TRBJ2-1, with 13 nucleotides matching TRBD2. CDR1 and CDR2 (germline): SGHTS, YDEGEE. The CDR3 covers 17 residues. V gave up 3 bases and J gave up 4 bases; unmatched junction bases: 7. DNA of the CDR3: TGTGCCAGCAGCTCGGGTAGGACTAGCGGGGGATACAATGAGCAGTTCTTC. Translating it yields CASSSGRTSGGYNEQFF.

This clone occurred many times. The genes are TRBV5-1 and TRBJ2-3; the match to TRBD2 covers 10 bases. With 4 bases clipped from V and 2 bases from J, the junction kept 4 bases outside the gene matches. The CDR3 totals 15 residues. CDR1 SGHRS and CDR2 YFSETQ come from the germline V gene. CDR3 residues: CASSTTSGITDTQYF. In nucleotides, the CDR3 is TGCGCCAGCAGCACCACTAGCGGGATCACAGATACGCAGTATTTT.